Listed here are 27 T cell receptor beta chains from one sample, sequenced in a study of T cell changes during pregnancy in multiple sclerosis. The protocol was immunoSEQ multiplex PCR, while the TCRdb copy is restricted to in-frame clones and leaves out a portion. The sample shows tens of thousands of clones, about 88% of them seen only once. The material sequenced was peripheral blood, taken after pregnancy. The receptors here all came from a female donor with multiple sclerosis, enrolled in a pregnancy study.

The CDR3 sequence is CASSERVGTGSEKLFF. DNA for the CDR3: TGTGCCAGCAGTGAAAGGGTTGGGACAGGCTCGGAAAAACTGTTTTTT. The rearrangement uses TRBV6-1 and TRBJ1-4, with 8 bases matching TRBD1. Germline V gene lookup returns CDR1 MNHNS and CDR2 SASEGT. Trimming removed 2 bases from V and 8 bases from J; junction bases left unmatched: 10. This CDR3 comprises 16 residues.

This chain uses TRBV9 with TRBJ1-1, with D tentatively TRBD1 (6 bases). V lost 4 bases and J 8 bases, leaving 24 bases between the germline ends. Germline V gives CDR1 SGDLS, CDR2 YYNGEE. The CDR3 length is 16 residues. The CDR3 region has the DNA TGTGCCAGCAGCCAACCAAAGGACAGAGGGGAATTGGAAGCTTTCTTT. Its protein is CASSQPKDRGELEAFF.

The genes are TRBV2 and TRBJ1-5, with D possibly matching TRBD1 (5 bases). The germline V gene has CDR1 SNHLY and CDR2 FYNNEI. With 2 bases removed from V and 2 bases from J, the gap between germline ends came to 7 bases. The CDR3 length is 14 residues. The CDR3 coding sequence is TGTGCCAGCAGTGAAATGACAGGCAATCAGCCCCAGCATTTT. It codes for CASSEMTGNQPQHF.

The gene calls are TRBV7-6 and TRBJ2-3, with 9 nucleotides matching TRBD2. Germline V lookup: CDR1 SGHVS, CDR2 FNYEAQ. CDR3 length equals 20 residues. Trimming at V came to 1 base and at J to 0 bases, leaving 14 bases not matched to a gene. CDR3 sequence: CASSLVGSGGATASTDTQYF. The DNA of the CDR3 is TGTGCCAGCAGCTTAGTGGGTAGCGGGGGCGCGACGGCTAGCACAGATACGCAGTATTTT.

CDR3 sequence reads: CASSQDGGQGNSPLHF. DNA for the CDR3: TGCGCCAGCAGCCAAGACGGAGGACAGGGTAATTCACCCCTCCACTTT. The rearrangement joins TRBV4-3 to TRBJ1-6; TRBD1 aligns across 8 bases. V gave up 0 bases and J gave up 6 bases; unmatched junction bases: 4. The CDR3 has 16 amino acids. CDR1 LGHNA and CDR2 YSLEER come from the germline V gene.

The chain joins TRBV2 to TRBJ2-3, with D possibly being TRBD1 (5 bases). CDR1 is SNHLY, CDR2 FYNNEI, per germline. This CDR3 is 13 amino acids long. V was cut by 7 bases and J by 2 bases, with 10 bases left in between. This CDR3 is CASNRGDTDTQYF. In nucleotides, the CDR3 is TGTGCCAGCAATAGGGGCGACACAGATACGCAGTATTTT.

This clone was counted between two and nine times. This rearrangement joins TRBV7-2 to TRBJ2-2, with 7 nucleotides matching TRBD2. The germline CDR1 and CDR2 sequences are SGHTA and FQGNSA. This CDR3 has 14 amino acids. J was trimmed by 5 bases and V by 6 bases; bases with no gene match: 6. The CDR3 region has the DNA TGTGCCAGCAGGTTATACGGGGGGACCGGGGAGCTGTTTTTT. It yields the protein CASRLYGGTGELFF. Combining the CDR3 with reference TRBV7-2 and TRBJ2-2 gives the whole variable domain GAGVSQSPSNKVTEKGKDVELRCDPISGHTALYWYRQSLGQGLEFLIYFQGNSAPDKSGLPSDRFSAERTGGSVSTLTIQRTQQEDSAVYLCASRLYGGTGELFFGEGSRLTVL.

The chain is built from TRBV5-1 and TRBJ2-7, with D perhaps TRBD1 (6 bases). Germline V gives CDR1 SGHRS, CDR2 YFSETQ. Trimming took 4 bases from V and 5 from J, leaving 16 bases between them. The CDR3 is 14 residues long. CDR3 sequence: CASSQTGLAHEQYF. The CDR3 DNA reads as TGCGCCAGCAGCCAGACAGGACTCGCCCACGAGCAGTACTTC.

The V and J genes are TRBV6-6 and TRBJ1-1; D is perhaps TRBD1 (6 bases). The V gene lost 7 bases and the J gene lost 5 bases, with 20 bases spanning the gap. The length of the CDR3 is 15 residues. Per germline, CDR1 MNHNY and CDR2 SVGAGI (reference sequence). DNA for the CDR3: TGTGCCAGCAAGCCCTCGACAGGCGAATCAACTGAAGCTTTCTTT. Amino acids: CASKPSTGESTEAFF.

The rearrangement links TRBV15 to TRBJ1-4, with a possible D match to TRBD1 (6 bases). This CDR3 is 14 amino acids long. V shed 3 bases and J shed 5 bases, with 10 bases lying between them. The germline gives CDR1 LNHNV, CDR2 YYDKDF (reference sequence). The CDR3 sequence is CATSRDRKNEKLFF. The CDR3 bases are TGTGCCACCAGCAGGGACAGAAAAAATGAAAAACTGTTTTTT.

The chain has TRBV6-5 and TRBJ1-6; the match to TRBD1 covers 7 bases. CDR1 and CDR2 (germline): MNHEY, SVGAGI. CDR3 length: 12 amino acids. J lost 8 bases, V lost 6 bases, and 1 base had no gene match. The CDR3 sequence: CASRTGYSPLHF. Here the CDR3 DNA reads TGTGCCAGCAGGACAGGGTATTCACCCCTCCACTTT.

This chain connects TRBV9 to TRBJ2-3, with 8 bases aligning to TRBD2. CDR3 length equals 17 residues. Per the germline V gene, CDR1 is SGDLS and CDR2 is YYNGEE. V shed 4 bases and J 5 bases; nucleotides not matched to a gene: 15. The CDR3 is CASSRYLSGGQGDTQYF. The DNA of the CDR3 is TGTGCCAGCAGCCGGTATCTGTCGGGGGGGCAGGGAGATACGCAGTATTTT.

The chain couples TRBV5-8 to TRBJ1-2; tentatively, D is TRBD1 (5 bases). This CDR3 is 15 amino acids long. The V and J ends lost 2 bases and 0 bases respectively, with 11 bases between them. CDR1 is SGHTS, CDR2 YDEGEE, per germline. Here the CDR3 DNA reads TGTGCCAGCAGCTTTTTGGACACCTCTAACTATGGCTACACCTTC. This gives the protein CASSFLDTSNYGYTF.

V usage is TRBV30 and J usage is TRBJ2-3; 9 bases agree with TRBD2. The CDR3 runs 14 residues. CDR1 and CDR2 (germline): GTSNPN, SVGIG (reference sequence). Trimming took 4 bases from V and 2 from J; bases not matched to a gene: 4. The CDR3 here is CAWTLAGNTDTQYF. The DNA of the CDR3 is TGTGCCTGGACTCTAGCGGGGAACACAGATACGCAGTATTTT.

The chain uses TRBV6-5 and TRBJ2-6, with D unresolved. CDR1 is MNHEY, CDR2 SVGAGI, per germline. V was trimmed by 6 bases and J by 4 bases, leaving 7 bases between them. This CDR3 has 13 amino acids. For the CDR3, the DNA is TGTGCCAGCAGCCCCCCGGGGGCCAACGTCCTGACTTTC. Protein sequence: CASSPPGANVLTF.

This clone has just one count. The chain combines TRBV4-1 with TRBJ2-4; D possibly corresponds to TRBD1 (6 bases). The CDR3 contains 14 residues. The V end lost 2 bases, the J end lost 2 bases, and 7 bases lay between the germline ends. The germline gives CDR1 MGHRA, CDR2 YSYEKL. The CDR3 spells CASSQQGTKNIQYF. In DNA, the CDR3 is TGCGCCAGCAGCCAACAGGGGACCAAAAACATTCAGTACTTC.

The chain employs TRBV30 and TRBJ1-2, with 7 bases fitting TRBD1. The CDR3 loop spans 15 amino acids. The V gene end was trimmed by 3 bases and the J gene end by 5 bases; junction bases not matched to a gene: 12. Germline values: CDR1 GTSNPN, CDR2 SVGIG (reference sequence). The CDR3 nucleotides read TGTGCCTGGAGCCTCATAGGGACAGACCTTTATGGCTACACCTTC. This translates into CAWSLIGTDLYGYTF.

This chain links TRBV27 with TRBJ2-1, with D possibly being TRBD1 (5 bases). CDR1 and CDR2 from the germline V gene are MNHEY and SMNVEV (reference sequence). The CDR3 length is 14 residues. The V end lost 3 bases, the J end lost 6 bases, and 12 bases lay between the germline ends. CDR3 region: CASSFYGAANEQFF. The DNA of the CDR3 is TGTGCCAGCAGTTTTTATGGGGCCGCCAATGAGCAGTTCTTC.

The J gene is TRBJ1-6, the V gene TRBV7-2; the D is unclear. V lost 5 bases and J 7 bases, leaving 9 bases between the germline ends. This CDR3 has 13 residues. CDR1 and CDR2 from the germline V gene are SGHTA and FQGNSA. CDR3 bases: TGTGCCAGCAGCCCCAGTCCCAATTCACCCCTCCACTTT. Protein: CASSPSPNSPLHF.

The genes are TRBV7-3 and TRBJ2-1; 13 bases map to TRBD2. CDR1 is SGHTA and CDR2 is FQGTGA in the germline V gene. With 4 bases clipped from V and 6 bases from J, the junction kept 9 bases outside the gene matches. The CDR3 spans 17 residues. The CDR3 DNA reads TGTGCCAGCAGCTCAGAGACTAGCGGGGGGCCGGTCAATGAGCAGTTCTTC. Encoded protein: CASSSETSGGPVNEQFF.

The V call is TRBV6-6, the J call TRBJ1-4; tentative D call: TRBD1 (6 bases). Deletions cut 2 bases from V and 1 base from J, with 11 bases between. CDR1 and CDR2 (germline): MNHNY, SVGAGI (reference sequence). This CDR3 has 16 residues. The CDR3 region is CASSYGGAGTNEKLFF. DNA of the CDR3: TGTGCCAGCAGTTACGGGGGGGCAGGAACTAATGAAAAACTGTTTTTT.

V is TRBV7-9 and J is TRBJ1-6, with 11 bases aligning to TRBD1. The germline CDR1 and CDR2 sequences are SEHNR and FQNEAQ (reference sequence). This CDR3 contains 17 residues. V lost 5 bases to trimming and J lost 13 bases; unmatched junction nucleotides: 16. CDR3 in amino acids: CASSPSGTGGTGGPLHF. CDR3 bases: TGTGCCAGCAGCCCATCCGGGACAGGGGGTACGGGGGGTCCCCTCCACTTT.

The CDR3 sequence: CASSLGTGSRPQHF. CDR3 nucleotides: TGTGCCAGCAGCTTAGGGACAGGGTCGAGGCCCCAGCATTTT. V and J are TRBV5-6 and TRBJ1-5; 9 nucleotides line up with TRBD1. This CDR3 has 14 residues. V was pared by 2 bases and J by 9 bases, with 6 bases of the junction left unmatched. Germline V lookup: CDR1 SGHDT, CDR2 YYEEEE.

The gene calls are TRBV18 and TRBJ1-3, with 9 bases that match TRBD1. The junction had 1 base not matched to a gene; V was cut back by 3 bases and J by 4 bases. CDR3 length: 14 residues. Germline V gene data show CDR1 as KGHSH and CDR2 as LQKENI. In DNA form, the CDR3 reads TGTGCCAGCTCACCCGGGACAGGGGGAAACACCATATATTTT. This sequence encodes CASSPGTGGNTIYF.

The chain has TRBV5-1 and TRBJ2-5; D call uncertain. Trimming removed 4 bases at V and 5 bases at J, with 15 bases between. The CDR3 has 14 amino acids. Per the germline V gene, CDR1 is SGHRS and CDR2 is YFSETQ. Written as DNA, the CDR3 is TGCGCCAGCAGCCGTCTAGGAGTTTCGGAGACCCAGTACTTC. It encodes CASSRLGVSETQYF.

The chain carries TRBV28 and TRBJ1-6, with 9 bases fitting TRBD1. Germline CDR1 MDHEN, CDR2 SYDVKM. CDR3 length: 14 amino acids. Germline trimming cut 6 bases from V and 4 bases from J; bases unmatched to any gene: 1. The CDR3 DNA follows: TGTGCCAGCAGCGGACAGGGGTATAATTCACCCCTCCACTTT. This sequence encodes CASSGQGYNSPLHF.

V and J are TRBV6-4 and TRBJ1-1; D possibly corresponds to TRBD1 (5 bases). The V gene lost 4 bases and the J gene lost 1 base, with 10 bases spanning the gap. The CDR3 spans 14 residues. Germline V gene lookup returns CDR1 MRHNA and CDR2 SNTAGT. The chain's CDR3 is CASSAWGGNTEAFF. CDR3 nucleotide sequence: TGTGCCAGCAGTGCTTGGGGGGGGAACACTGAAGCTTTCTTT.